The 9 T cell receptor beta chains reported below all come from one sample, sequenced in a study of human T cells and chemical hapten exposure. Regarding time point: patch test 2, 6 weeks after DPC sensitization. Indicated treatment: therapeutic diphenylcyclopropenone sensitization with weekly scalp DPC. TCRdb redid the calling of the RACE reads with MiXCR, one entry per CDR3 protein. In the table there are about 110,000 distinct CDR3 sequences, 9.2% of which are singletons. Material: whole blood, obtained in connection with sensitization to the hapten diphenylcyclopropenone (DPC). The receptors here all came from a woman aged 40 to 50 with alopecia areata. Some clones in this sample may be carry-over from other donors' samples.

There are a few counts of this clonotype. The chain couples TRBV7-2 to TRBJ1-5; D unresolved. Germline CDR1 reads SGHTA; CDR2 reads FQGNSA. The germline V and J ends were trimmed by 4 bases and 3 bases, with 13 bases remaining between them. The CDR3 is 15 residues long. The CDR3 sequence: CASSSAGQHNQPQHF. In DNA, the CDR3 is TGTGCCAGCAGCTCCGCAGGTCAGCACAATCAGCCCCAGCATTTT.

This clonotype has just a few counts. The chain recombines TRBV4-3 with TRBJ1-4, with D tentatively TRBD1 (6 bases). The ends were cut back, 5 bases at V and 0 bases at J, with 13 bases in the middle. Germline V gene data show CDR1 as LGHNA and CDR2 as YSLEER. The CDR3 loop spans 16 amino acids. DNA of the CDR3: TGCGCCAGCAGCTCCGGACAGCTTTCAACTAATGAAAAACTGTTTTTT. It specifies CASSSGQLSTNEKLFF.

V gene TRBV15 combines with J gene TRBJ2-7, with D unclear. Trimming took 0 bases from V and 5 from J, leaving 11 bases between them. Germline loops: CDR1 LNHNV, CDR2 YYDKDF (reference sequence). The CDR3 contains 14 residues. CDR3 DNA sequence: TGTGCCACCAGCAGAGATCCTTCGACGGACGAGCAGTACTTC. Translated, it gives CATSRDPSTDEQYF. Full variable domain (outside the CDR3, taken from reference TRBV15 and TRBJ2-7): DAMVIQNPRYQVTQFGKPVTLSCSQTLNHNVMYWYQQKSSQAPKLLFHYYDKDFNNEADTPDNFQSRRPNTSFCFLDIRSPGLGDTAMYLCATSRDPSTDEQYFGPGTRLTVT.

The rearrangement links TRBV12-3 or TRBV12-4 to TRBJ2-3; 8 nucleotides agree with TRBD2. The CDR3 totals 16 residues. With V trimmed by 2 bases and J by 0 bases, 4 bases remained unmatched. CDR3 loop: CASSLNRLASTDTQYF. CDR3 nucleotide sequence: TGTGCCAGCAGTTTAAATCGACTAGCGAGCACAGATACGCAGTATTTT.

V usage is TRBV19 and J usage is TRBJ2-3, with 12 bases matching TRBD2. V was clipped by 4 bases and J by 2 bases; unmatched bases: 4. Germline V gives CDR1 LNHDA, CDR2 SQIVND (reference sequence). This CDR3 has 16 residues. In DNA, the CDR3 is TGTGCCAGTAGTAGGCTAGCGGGGGGGACCACAGATACGCAGTATTTT. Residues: CASSRLAGGTTDTQYF.

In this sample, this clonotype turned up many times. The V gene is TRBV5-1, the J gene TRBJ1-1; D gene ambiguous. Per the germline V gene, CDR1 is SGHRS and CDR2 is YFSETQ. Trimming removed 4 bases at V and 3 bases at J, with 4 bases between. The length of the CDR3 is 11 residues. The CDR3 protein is CASSRDTEAFF. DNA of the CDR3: TGCGCCAGCAGCCGAGACACTGAAGCTTTCTTT.

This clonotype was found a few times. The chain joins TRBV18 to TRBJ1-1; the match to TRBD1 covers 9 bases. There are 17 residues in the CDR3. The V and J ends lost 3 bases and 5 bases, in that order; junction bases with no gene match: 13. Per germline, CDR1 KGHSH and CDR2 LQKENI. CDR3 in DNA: TGTGCCAGCTCACCTTACAGGGGGCCTGGTGGTGAGACTGAAGCTTTCTTT. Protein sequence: CASSPYRGPGGETEAFF. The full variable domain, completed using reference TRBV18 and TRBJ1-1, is NAGVMQNPRHLVRRRGQEARLRCSPMKGHSHVYWYRQLPEEGLKFMVYLQKENIIDESGMPKERFSAEFPKEGPSILRIQQVVRGDSAAYFCASSPYRGPGGETEAFFGQGTRLTVV.

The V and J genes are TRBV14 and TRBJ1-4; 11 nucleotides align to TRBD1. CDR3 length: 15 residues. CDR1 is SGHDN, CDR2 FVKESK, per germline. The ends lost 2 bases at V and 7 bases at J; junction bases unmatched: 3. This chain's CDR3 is CASSQRTGGREKLFF. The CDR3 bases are TGTGCCAGCAGCCAAAGGACAGGGGGCCGTGAAAAACTGTTTTTT.

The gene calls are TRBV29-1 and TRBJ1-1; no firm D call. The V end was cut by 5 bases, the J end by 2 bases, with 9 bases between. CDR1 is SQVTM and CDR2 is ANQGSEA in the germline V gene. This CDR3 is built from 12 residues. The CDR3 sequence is CSVRTGNTEAFF. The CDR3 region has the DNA TGCAGCGTTCGGACGGGAAACACTGAAGCTTTCTTT.